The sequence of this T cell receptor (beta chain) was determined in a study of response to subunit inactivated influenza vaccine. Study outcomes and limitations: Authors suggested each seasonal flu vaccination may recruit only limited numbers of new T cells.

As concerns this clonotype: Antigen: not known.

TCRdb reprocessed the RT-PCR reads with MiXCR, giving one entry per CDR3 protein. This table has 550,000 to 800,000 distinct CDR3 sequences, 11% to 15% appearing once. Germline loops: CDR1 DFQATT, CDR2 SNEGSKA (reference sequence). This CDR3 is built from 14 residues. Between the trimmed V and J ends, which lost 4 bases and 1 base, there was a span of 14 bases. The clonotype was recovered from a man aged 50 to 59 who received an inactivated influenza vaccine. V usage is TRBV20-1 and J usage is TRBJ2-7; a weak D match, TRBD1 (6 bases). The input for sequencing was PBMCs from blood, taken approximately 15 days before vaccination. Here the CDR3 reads CSAIPFGQSYEQYF. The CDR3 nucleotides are TGCAGTGCTATTCCTTTTGGACAGTCCTACGAGCAGTACTTC.